This passage covers 10 T cell receptor beta chains from one sample sequenced in a study of early T cells in non-severe SARS-CoV-2 infection. TCRdb called the 5' RACE reads again in MiXCR, with one record for every CDR3 protein. The repertoire has 46,000 or so distinct CDR3 sequences, under 9.5% of them found once; the top ten carry 8.3%. The source material was whole blood. Receptors were obtained from an adult who was a healthcare worker with PCR-confirmed SARS-CoV-2 infection or an uninfected control (not recorded which).

This clonotype was found a few times. The J gene is TRBJ2-5, the V gene TRBV27; D is possibly TRBD1 (6 bases). There are 14 residues in the CDR3. Germline V gene lookup returns CDR1 MNHEY and CDR2 SMNVEV (reference sequence). Trimming cost V 3 bases and J 2 bases, with 10 bases left between them. The CDR3 spells CASSLVDSQETQYF. CDR3 sequence (DNA): TGTGCCAGCAGTTTGGTGGACAGTCAAGAGACCCAGTACTTC.

This clonotype occurred many times. The gene calls are TRBV28 and TRBJ1-1; 8 bases fit TRBD1. V gave up 8 bases and J gave up 7 bases; unmatched junction bases: 6. The CDR3 is 12 amino acids. The germline CDR1 and CDR2 sequences are MDHEN and SYDVKM. CDR3 DNA: TGTGCCAGCTGGGACAGGCAGCTTGAAGCTTTCTTT. It translates to CASWDRQLEAFF.

The table lists this clonotype with a few counts. V usage is TRBV2 and J usage is TRBJ2-1; D unresolved. V dropped 7 bases and J dropped 7 bases, with 5 bases sitting between them. CDR1 is SNHLY and CDR2 is FYNNEI in the germline V gene. The CDR3 is 10 amino acids. The CDR3 nucleotides are TGTGCCAGCACGCGGAATGAGCAGTTCTTC. This codes for CASTRNEQFF.

The chain links TRBV30 to TRBJ1-1, with D maybe TRBD1 (6 bases). The CDR3 totals 13 residues. V lost 2 bases to trimming and J lost 4 bases, with 11 bases between them. Germline V gene lookup returns CDR1 GTSNPN and CDR2 SVGIG (reference sequence). The CDR3 loop is CAWSTGQSTEAFF. The CDR3 DNA sequence: TGTGCCTGGAGTACCGGACAGTCCACTGAAGCTTTCTTT.

This clonotype was seen only a few times. The chain is built from TRBV12-3 or TRBV12-4 and TRBJ2-3; maybe TRBD2 (5 bases). The V end lost 3 bases, the J end lost 5 bases, and 12 bases lay between the germline ends. CDR3 length equals 14 residues. Here the CDR3 reads CASSFGGSRDTQYF. The CDR3 DNA follows: TGTGCCAGCAGTTTTGGAGGTTCACGAGATACGCAGTATTTT.

The chain joins TRBV18 to TRBJ1-5; no clear D. The CDR3 sequence is 12 residues long. Germline V gene sequence: CDR1 KGHSH, CDR2 LQKENI. Trimming pared 5 bases from V and 5 bases from J, leaving 7 bases between. The CDR3 bases are TGTGCCAGCTCATCGGTCGATCAGCCCCAGCATTTT. It is translated as CASSSVDQPQHF.

CDR3 sequence: CASSPGTGWIPNEKLFF. The CDR3 coding sequence is TGTGCCAGCTCACCCGGGACAGGGTGGATACCCAATGAAAAACTGTTTTTT. The V and J genes are TRBV18 and TRBJ1-4, with 9 bases fitting TRBD1. In germline, CDR1 is KGHSH, CDR2 LQKENI. V was pared by 3 bases and J by 5 bases, with 10 bases of the junction left unmatched. This CDR3 spans 17 amino acids. The entire variable domain, with the rest obtained from reference TRBV18 and TRBJ1-4, is as follows: NAGVMQNPRHLVRRRGQEARLRCSPMKGHSHVYWYRQLPEEGLKFMVYLQKENIIDESGMPKERFSAEFPKEGPSILRIQQVVRGDSAAYFCASSPGTGWIPNEKLFFGSGTQLSVL.

This clonotype was counted between two and nine times. J is TRBJ1-6 and V is TRBV2; tentative D call: TRBD1 (6 bases). From germline, CDR1 is SNHLY and CDR2 FYNNEI. The CDR3 has 14 amino acids. V was shortened by 6 bases and J by 8 bases, with 14 bases between the two germline ends. CDR3 sequence reads: CASRDDRLYSPLHF. CDR3 DNA: TGTGCCAGCAGGGACGACAGGTTATATTCACCCCTCCACTTT.

In this sample, this clonotype turned up many times. In nucleotides, the CDR3 is TGTGCCAGCAGTTTTGCGCGGGAGTTACCCCAAGAGACCCAGTACTTC. Its translation is CASSFARELPQETQYF. V is TRBV28 and J is TRBJ2-5, with 7 bases that match TRBD2. This CDR3 is 16 amino acids long. The V gene's germline CDR1 is MDHEN and CDR2 SYDVKM. J was trimmed by 1 base and V by 3 bases; bases with no gene match: 8.

At least ten counts were recorded for this clonotype. CDR3 sequence: CASSSGPSYTGELFF. The DNA for the CDR3 is TGTGCCAGCAGCTCGGGACCTTCTTACACCGGGGAGCTGTTTTTT. The V call is TRBV7-2, the J call TRBJ2-2; D may correspond to TRBD1 or TRBD2 (5 bases each). The V end lost 4 bases, the J end lost 3 bases, and 12 bases lay between the germline ends. The CDR3 contains 15 residues. CDR1 is SGHTA, CDR2 FQGNSA, per germline.